These 6 T cell receptor beta chains share one sample of origin, sequenced in a study of blood T cell repertoires in COVID-19. Assay: immunoSEQ multiplex PCR; the TCRdb copy retains only in-frame clones and omits some. The sample lists about 140,000 clones; approximately 85% were seen once. The source material was peripheral blood. These receptors all come from a man in his fifties with acute or convalescent COVID-19.

The J gene is TRBJ1-2, the V gene TRBV5-4; the match to TRBD1 covers 8 bases. CDR1 is SGHNT, CDR2 YYREEE, per germline (reference sequence). Unmatched junction bases numbered 4, after V lost 4 bases and J lost 2 bases. The CDR3 covers 14 residues. CDR3 bases: TGTGCCAGCAGCAAGGGACAGGCCAACTATGGCTACACCTTC. It encodes CASSKGQANYGYTF.

V usage is TRBV2 and J usage is TRBJ1-4, with D unresolved. Trimming took off 7 bases at V and 4 bases at J, with 7 bases between the two ends. CDR1 and CDR2 from the germline V gene are SNHLY and FYNNEI. This CDR3 is 12 amino acids long. CDR3 DNA: TGTGCCAGCATGTCCGGTAATGAAAAACTGTTTTTT. The encoded protein is CASMSGNEKLFF.

The gene calls are TRBV7-9 and TRBJ1-2; D is undetermined. V gave up 4 bases and J gave up 3 bases, with 18 bases separating them. CDR1 is SEHNR, CDR2 FQNEAQ, per germline (reference sequence). The CDR3 has 16 residues. The CDR3 DNA is TGTGCCAGCAGCTCCCGGGAACCAAAGAATTACTATGGCTACACCTTC. The encoded protein is CASSSREPKNYYGYTF.

The V gene is TRBV3-1 (or the pseudogene TRBV3-2), the J gene TRBJ2-3; 8 positions match TRBD1. The CDR3 extends over 15 amino acids. The V gene's germline CDR1 is LGHDT and CDR2 YNNKEL (reference sequence). The V segment lost 4 bases and the J segment 5 bases; nucleotides outside the gene matches: 8. The CDR3 DNA sequence: TGTGCCAGCAGCCCTGACAGGGGAAGGTTAGATACGCAGTATTTT. Its translation is CASSPDRGRLDTQYF.

The chain is built from TRBV6-5 and TRBJ2-2; the D is unclear. The CDR3 consists of 16 residues. V shed 3 bases and J shed 2 bases, with 13 bases lying between them. CDR1 and CDR2 from the germline V gene are MNHEY and SVGAGI. The CDR3 nucleotides are TGTGCCAGCAGTTATGTAAGGCGGCCTAACACCGGGGAGCTGTTTTTT. Its protein is CASSYVRRPNTGELFF.

The chain uses TRBV7-8 and TRBJ1-1; tentatively, D is TRBD1 (5 bases). The CDR3 totals 15 residues. V was cut by 4 bases and J by 3 bases, with 15 bases left in between. Germline V gives CDR1 SGHVS, CDR2 FQNEAQ. The CDR3 protein is CASSSRNSGYTEAFF. The CDR3 nucleotides read TGTGCCAGCAGCTCCAGAAATTCAGGGTACACTGAAGCTTTCTTT.